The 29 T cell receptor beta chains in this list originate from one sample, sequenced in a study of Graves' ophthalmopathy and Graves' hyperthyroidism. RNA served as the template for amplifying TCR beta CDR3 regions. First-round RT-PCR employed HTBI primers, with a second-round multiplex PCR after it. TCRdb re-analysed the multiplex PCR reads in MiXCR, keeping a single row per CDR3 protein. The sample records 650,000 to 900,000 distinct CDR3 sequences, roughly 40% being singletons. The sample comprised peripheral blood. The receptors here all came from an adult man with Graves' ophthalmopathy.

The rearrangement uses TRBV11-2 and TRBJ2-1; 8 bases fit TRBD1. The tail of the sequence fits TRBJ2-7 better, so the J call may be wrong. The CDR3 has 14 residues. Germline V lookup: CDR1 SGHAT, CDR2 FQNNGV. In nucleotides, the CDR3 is TGTGCCAGCAGCAGACAGGGGTCCTACAATGAGCAGTACTTC. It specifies CASSRQGSYNEQYF.

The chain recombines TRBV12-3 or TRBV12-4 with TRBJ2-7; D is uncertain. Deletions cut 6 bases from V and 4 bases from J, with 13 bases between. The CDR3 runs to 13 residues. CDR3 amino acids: CASSKQNQYEQYF. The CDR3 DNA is TGTGCCAGCAGCAAACAGAATCAGTACGAGCAGTACTTC.

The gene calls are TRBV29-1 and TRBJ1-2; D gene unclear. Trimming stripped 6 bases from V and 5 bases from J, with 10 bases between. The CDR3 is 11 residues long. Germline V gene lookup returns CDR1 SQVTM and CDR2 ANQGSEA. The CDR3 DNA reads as TGCAGCGTAGGTCAGGTTTATGGCTACACCTTC. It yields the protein CSVGQVYGYTF. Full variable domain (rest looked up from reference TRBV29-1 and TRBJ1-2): SAVISQKPSRDICQRGTSLTIQCQVDSQVTMMFWYRQQPGQSLTLIATANQGSEATYESGFVIDKFPISRPNLTFSTLTVSNMSPEDSSIYLCSVGQVYGYTFGSGTRLTVV.

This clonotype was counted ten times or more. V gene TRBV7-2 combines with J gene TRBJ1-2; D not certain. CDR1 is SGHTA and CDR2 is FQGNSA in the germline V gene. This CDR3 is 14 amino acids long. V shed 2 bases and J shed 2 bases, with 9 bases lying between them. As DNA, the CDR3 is TGTGCCAGCAGCTTACCAGGAATAAACTATGGCTACACCTTC. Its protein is CASSLPGINYGYTF. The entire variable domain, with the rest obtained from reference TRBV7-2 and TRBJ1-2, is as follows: GAGVSQSPSNKVTEKGKDVELRCDPISGHTALYWYRQSLGQGLEFLIYFQGNSAPDKSGLPSDRFSAERTGGSVSTLTIQRTQQEDSAVYLCASSLPGINYGYTFGSGTRLTVV.

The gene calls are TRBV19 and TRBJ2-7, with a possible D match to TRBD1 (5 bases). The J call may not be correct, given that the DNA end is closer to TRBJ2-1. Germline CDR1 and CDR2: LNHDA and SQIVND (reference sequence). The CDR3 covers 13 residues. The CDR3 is CASSIGGAGEQFF. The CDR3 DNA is TGTGCCAGTAGTATTGGTGGGGCCGGTGAGCAGTTCTTC.

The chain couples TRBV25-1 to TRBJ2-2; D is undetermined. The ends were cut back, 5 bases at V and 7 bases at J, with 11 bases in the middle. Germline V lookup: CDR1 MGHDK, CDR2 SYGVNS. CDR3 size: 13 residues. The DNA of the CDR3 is TGTGCCAGCAGTTTAACCACTGGCGGGGAGCTGTTTTTT. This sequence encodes CASSLTTGGELFF.

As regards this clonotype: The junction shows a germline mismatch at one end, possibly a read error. CDR3 residues: CASSPPGTGFSIYTF. CDR3 nucleotide sequence: TGTGCCAGCAGCCCCCCCGGGACAGGGTTCTCCATCTACACCTTC. This chain connects TRBV15 to TRBJ1-2; 9 bases line up with TRBD1. CDR1 and CDR2 (germline): LNHNV, YYDKDF (reference sequence). The CDR3 length is 15 residues.

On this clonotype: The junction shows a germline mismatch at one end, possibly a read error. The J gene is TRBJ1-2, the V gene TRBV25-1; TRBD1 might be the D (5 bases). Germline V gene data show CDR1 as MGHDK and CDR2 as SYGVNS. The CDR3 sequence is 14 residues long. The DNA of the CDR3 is TGTGCCAGTAGTGGATCCGGGGCAGAATATGGCTACACCTTC. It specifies CASSGSGAEYGYTF.

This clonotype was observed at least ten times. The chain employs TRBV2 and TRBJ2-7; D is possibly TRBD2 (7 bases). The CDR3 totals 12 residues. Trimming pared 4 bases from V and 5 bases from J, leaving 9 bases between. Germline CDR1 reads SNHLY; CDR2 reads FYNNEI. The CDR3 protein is CASSGGGNEQYF. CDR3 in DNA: TGTGCCAGCAGTGGGGGGGGCAACGAGCAGTACTTC.

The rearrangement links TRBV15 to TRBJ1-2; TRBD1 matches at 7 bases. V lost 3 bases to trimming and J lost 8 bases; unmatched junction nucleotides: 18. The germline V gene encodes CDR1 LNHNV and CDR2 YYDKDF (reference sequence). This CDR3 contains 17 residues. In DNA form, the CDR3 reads TGTGCCACCAGCAGCGTTGGGACAGCTAGTGCAGAATCGGGCTACACCTTC. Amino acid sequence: CATSSVGTASAESGYTF.

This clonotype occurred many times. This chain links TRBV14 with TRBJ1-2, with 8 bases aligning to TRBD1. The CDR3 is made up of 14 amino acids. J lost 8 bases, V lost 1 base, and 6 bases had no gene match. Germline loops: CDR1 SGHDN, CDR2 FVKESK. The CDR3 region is CASSQGSTGGGYTF. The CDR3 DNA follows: TGTGCCAGCAGCCAAGGGTCTACAGGGGGAGGCTACACCTTC.

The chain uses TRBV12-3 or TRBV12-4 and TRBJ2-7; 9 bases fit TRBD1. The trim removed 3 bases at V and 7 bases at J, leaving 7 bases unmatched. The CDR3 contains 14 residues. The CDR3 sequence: CASSFSQGAREQYF. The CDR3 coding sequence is TGTGCCAGCAGTTTTTCACAGGGGGCAAGGGAGCAGTACTTC.

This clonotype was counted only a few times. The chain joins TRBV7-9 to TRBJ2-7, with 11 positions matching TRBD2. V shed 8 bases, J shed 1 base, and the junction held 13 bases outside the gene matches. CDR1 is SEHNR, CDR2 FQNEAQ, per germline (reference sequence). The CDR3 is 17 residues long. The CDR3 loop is CASSPPTSGAGSYEQYF. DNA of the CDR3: TGTGCCAGCTCACCACCGACTAGCGGGGCAGGGTCCTACGAGCAGTACTTC. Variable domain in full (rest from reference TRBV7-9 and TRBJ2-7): DTGVSQNPRHKITKRGQNVTFRCDPISEHNRLYWYRQTLGQGPEFLTYFQNEAQLEKSRLLSDRFSAERPKGSFSTLEIQRTEQGDSAMYLCASSPPTSGAGSYEQYFGPGTRLTVT.

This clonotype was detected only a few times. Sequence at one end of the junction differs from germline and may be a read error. CDR3 bases: TGTGCCAGCAGTCCCCGGGGGGGAAATAATTCACCCCTCCACTTT. The encoded protein is CASSPRGGNNSPLHF. The chain recombines TRBV10-3 with TRBJ1-6; D possibly corresponds to TRBD1 (5 bases). CDR3 size: 15 residues. Germline lookup yields CDR1 ENHRY and CDR2 SYGVKD.

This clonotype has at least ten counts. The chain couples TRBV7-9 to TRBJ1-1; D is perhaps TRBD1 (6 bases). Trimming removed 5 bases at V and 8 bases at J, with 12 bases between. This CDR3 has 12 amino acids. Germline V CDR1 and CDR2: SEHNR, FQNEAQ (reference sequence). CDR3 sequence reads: CASSLGTNEAFF. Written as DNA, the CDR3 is TGTGCCAGCAGCCTTGGGACAAACGAAGCTTTCTTT. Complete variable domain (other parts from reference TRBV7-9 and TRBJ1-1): DTGVSQNPRHKITKRGQNVTFRCDPISEHNRLYWYRQTLGQGPEFLTYFQNEAQLEKSRLLSDRFSAERPKGSFSTLEIQRTEQGDSAMYLCASSLGTNEAFFGQGTRLTVV.

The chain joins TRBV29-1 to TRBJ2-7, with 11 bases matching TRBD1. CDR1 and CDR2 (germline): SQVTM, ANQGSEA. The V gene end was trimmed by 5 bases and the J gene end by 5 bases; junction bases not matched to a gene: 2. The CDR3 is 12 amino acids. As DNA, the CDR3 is TGCAGCGTTAGGACAGGGGGCCACGAGCAGTACTTC. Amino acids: CSVRTGGHEQYF.

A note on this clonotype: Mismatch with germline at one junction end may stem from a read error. This CDR3 reads CTSSSGTTTEYF. DNA of the CDR3: TGTACCAGCAGCTCAGGTACAACCACAGAGTACTTC. The chain links TRBV5-5 to TRBJ2-5; D is ambiguous. The germline CDR1 and CDR2 sequences are SGHKS and YYEKEE (reference sequence). The CDR3 has 12 residues.

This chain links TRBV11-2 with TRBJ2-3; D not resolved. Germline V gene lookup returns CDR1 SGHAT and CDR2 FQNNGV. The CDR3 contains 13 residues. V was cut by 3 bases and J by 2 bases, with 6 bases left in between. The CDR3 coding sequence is TGTGCCAGCAGCTTTTATACCACAGATACGCAGTATTTT. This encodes CASSFYTTDTQYF.

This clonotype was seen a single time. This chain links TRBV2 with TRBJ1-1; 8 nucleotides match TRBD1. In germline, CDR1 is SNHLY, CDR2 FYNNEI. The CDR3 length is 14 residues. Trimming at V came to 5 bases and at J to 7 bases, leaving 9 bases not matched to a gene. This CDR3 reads CASSRGQGGFEAFF. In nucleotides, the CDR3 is TGTGCCAGCAGTCGAGGACAGGGCGGGTTTGAAGCTTTCTTT.

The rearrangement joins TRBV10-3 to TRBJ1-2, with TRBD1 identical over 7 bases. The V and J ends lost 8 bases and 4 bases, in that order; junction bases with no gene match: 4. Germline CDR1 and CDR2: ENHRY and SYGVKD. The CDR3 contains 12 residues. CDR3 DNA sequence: TGTGCCATCGGACCAGGGGGCTATGGCTACACCTTC. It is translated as CAIGPGGYGYTF.

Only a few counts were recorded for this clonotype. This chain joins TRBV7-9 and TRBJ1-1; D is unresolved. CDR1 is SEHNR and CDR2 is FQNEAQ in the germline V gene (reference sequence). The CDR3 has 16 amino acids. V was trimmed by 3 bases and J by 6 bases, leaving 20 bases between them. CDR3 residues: CASSLAVGRAPAEAFF. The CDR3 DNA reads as TGTGCCAGCAGCTTGGCCGTGGGAAGAGCGCCCGCTGAAGCTTTCTTT.

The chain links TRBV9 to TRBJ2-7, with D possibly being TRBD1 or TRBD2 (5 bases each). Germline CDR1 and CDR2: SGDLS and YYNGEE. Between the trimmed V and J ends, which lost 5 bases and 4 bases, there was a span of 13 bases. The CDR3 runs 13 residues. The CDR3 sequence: CASRGRRFYEQYF. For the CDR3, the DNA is TGTGCCAGCAGGGGACGGAGATTTTACGAGCAGTACTTC. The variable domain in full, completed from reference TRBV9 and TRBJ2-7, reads DSGVTQTPKHLITATGQRVTLRCSPRSGDLSVYWYQQSLDQGLQFLIQYYNGEERAKGNILERFSAQQFPDLHSELNLSSLELGDSALYFCASRGRRFYEQYFGPGTRLTVT.

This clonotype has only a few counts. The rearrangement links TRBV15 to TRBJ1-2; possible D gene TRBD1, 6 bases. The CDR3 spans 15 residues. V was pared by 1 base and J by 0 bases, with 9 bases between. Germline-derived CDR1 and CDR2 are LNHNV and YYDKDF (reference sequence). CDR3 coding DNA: TGTGCCACCAGCAGAGGGACAGCGCCTAACTATGGCTACACCTTC. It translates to CATSRGTAPNYGYTF.

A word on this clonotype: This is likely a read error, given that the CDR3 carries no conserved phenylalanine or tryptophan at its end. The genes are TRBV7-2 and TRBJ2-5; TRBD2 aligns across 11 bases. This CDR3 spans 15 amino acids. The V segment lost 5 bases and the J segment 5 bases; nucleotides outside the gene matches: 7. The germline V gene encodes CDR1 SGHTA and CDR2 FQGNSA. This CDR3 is CASSLTSGGWETQYC. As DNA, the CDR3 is TGTGCCAGCAGCCTTACTAGCGGGGGCTGGGAGACCCAGTACTGC.

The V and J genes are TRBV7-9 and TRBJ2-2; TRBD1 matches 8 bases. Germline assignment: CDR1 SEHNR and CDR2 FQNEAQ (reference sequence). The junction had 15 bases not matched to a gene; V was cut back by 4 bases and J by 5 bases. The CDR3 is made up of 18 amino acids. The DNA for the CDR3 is TGTGCCAGCAGCTCCACGAAGTACCAGGGGGCGGAAACCGGGGAGCTGTTTTTT. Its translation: CASSSTKYQGAETGELFF.

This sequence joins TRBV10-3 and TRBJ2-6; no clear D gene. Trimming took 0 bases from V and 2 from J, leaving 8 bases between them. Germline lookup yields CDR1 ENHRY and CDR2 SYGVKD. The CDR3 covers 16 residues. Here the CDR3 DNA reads TGTGCCATCAGTGAGTCTTATGGGACTGGGGCCAACGTCCTGACTTTC. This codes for CAISESYGTGANVLTF.

CDR3 amino acids: CASSYSAGNNQPQHF. The DNA of the CDR3 is TGTGCCAGCAGTTACTCAGCTGGAAACAATCAGCCCCAGCATTTT. V usage is TRBV25-1 and J usage is TRBJ1-5; D unresolved. The CDR3 has 15 amino acids. V was shortened by 5 bases and J by 3 bases, with 14 bases between the two germline ends. Germline V lookup: CDR1 MGHDK, CDR2 SYGVNS. The full variable domain, completed using reference TRBV25-1 and TRBJ1-5, is EADIYQTPRYLVIGTGKKITLECSQTMGHDKMYWYQQDPGMELHLIHYSYGVNSTEKGDLSSESTVSRIRTEHFPLTLESARPSHTSQYLCASSYSAGNNQPQHFGDGTRLSIL.

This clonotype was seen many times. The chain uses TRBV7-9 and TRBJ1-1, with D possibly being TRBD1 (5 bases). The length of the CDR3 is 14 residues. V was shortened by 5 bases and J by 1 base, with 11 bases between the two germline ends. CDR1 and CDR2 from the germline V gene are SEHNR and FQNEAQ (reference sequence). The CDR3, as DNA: TGTGCCAGCAGCCAGGGACGGAGGAACACTGAAGCTTTCTTT. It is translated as CASSQGRRNTEAFF.

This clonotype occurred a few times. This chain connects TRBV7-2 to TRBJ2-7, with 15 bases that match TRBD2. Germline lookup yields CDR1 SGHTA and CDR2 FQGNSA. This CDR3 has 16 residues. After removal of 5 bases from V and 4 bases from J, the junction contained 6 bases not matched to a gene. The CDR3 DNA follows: TGTGCCAGCAGCATAAGGACTAGCGGGAGGGCTTACGAGCAGTACTTC. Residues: CASSIRTSGRAYEQYF.